This TCR beta chain was found in a study of blood T cell repertoires in COVID-19. Germline trimming cut 5 bases from V and 9 bases from J; bases unmatched to any gene: 7. CDR3 size: 12 residues. Germline V gene data show CDR1 as MDHEN and CDR2 as SYDVKM. Participants were aged roughly 18 to 89 years from 20 to 30 US areas. Participants classified as exposed had met a COVID-19 case within 2 weeks before study entry. As processed by the authors: Cell counts per sample came from amplifying reference gene primers. Data came from immunoSEQ multiplex PCR; TCRdb stores just in-frame clones and leaves some out. The DNA gave D and trimming, while V, J and clone size come from that table. This sample has 230,000 or so clones; about 85% occur once, and the top ten carry about 6.2%.

V gene TRBV28 combines with J gene TRBJ2-7, with 7 bases aligning to TRBD1. The sequenced sample consisted of PBMCs or T cells enriched from blood (not recorded which). The sequence derives from a woman aged 50 to 65 who had been exposed to COVID-19. DNA of the CDR3: TGTGCCAGCAGTCAAACAGGGGTCGGGCAGTACTTC. This sequence encodes CASSQTGVGQYF.